What follows are 6 T cell receptor beta chains derived from one specimen sequenced in a study of tumor-infiltrating lymphocytes in primary liver carcinoma. Starting material of 400 to 600 ng total RNA yielded TCR beta cDNA via a constant-region primer. The TCR beta library was amplified through three nested multiplex PCR rounds in a modified ARM-PCR procedure. Both of the initial two PCR rounds ran for approximately 11 cycles and employed TRBV1-TRBV30 forward primers alongside a C-beta reverse primer. In TCRdb, the multiplex PCR reads were re-called with MiXCR into one record per CDR3 protein. The repertoire holds 20,000 to 25,000 distinct CDR3 sequences, with 70% to 90% as singletons. Starting material for RNA and DNA co-extraction consisted of roughly 19-34 mg of unsorted bulk tissue. Sequenced input: liver tumor tissue from sampling region 2. Subset in this sample: tumor region T2, inferior pole. These receptors came from a woman aged 25 to 39 with primary liver carcinoma and hepatitis B virus infection.

Concerning this clonotype itself: Its ends do not fully match the called genes, so a read error is possible. The J gene is TRBJ1-1, the V gene TRBV4-1; possible D gene TRBD1, 5 bases. The CDR3 covers 15 residues. Germline V lookup: CDR1 MGHRA, CDR2 YSYEKL. CDR3 loop: CASSPREIGVPEAFF. DNA for the CDR3: TGCGCCAGTAGCCCTAGGGAGATAGGGGTCCCTGAAGCTTTCTTT.

The chain is built from TRBV12-3 or TRBV12-4 and TRBJ1-1; a possible D gene is TRBD1 (6 bases). V shed 5 bases and J shed 6 bases, with 25 bases lying between them. The CDR3 spans 17 residues. CDR3 sequence: CASSELPQGKGGAEAFF. In DNA form, the CDR3 reads TGTGCCAGCAGTGAACTCCCCCAGGGAAAGGGGGGGGCTGAAGCTTTCTTT.

This chain joins TRBV28 and TRBJ2-3; 9 bases are a match to TRBD2. With V trimmed by 6 bases and J by 7 bases, 14 bases remained unmatched. Germline loops: CDR1 MDHEN, CDR2 SYDVKM. The CDR3 covers 16 residues. The CDR3 here is CASRTRAGGPTYTQYF. For the CDR3, the DNA is TGTGCCAGCAGAACCAGGGCGGGAGGGCCGACATATACGCAGTATTTT. Based on the CDR3 plus reference TRBV28 and TRBJ2-3, the full variable domain is DVKVTQSSRYLVKRTGEKVFLECVQDMDHENMFWYRQDPGLGLRLIYFSYDVKMKEKGDIPEGYSVSREKKERFSLILESASTNQTSMYLCASRTRAGGPTYTQYFGPGTRLTVL.

On this clonotype itself: The final CDR3 position lacks the conserved phenylalanine or tryptophan, pointing to a likely read error. The genes are TRBV4-2 and TRBJ2-7; 8 bases map to TRBD1. Per germline, CDR1 LGHNA and CDR2 YNFKEQ. This CDR3 region has 15 residues. Trimming removed 10 bases from V and 4 bases from J; junction bases left unmatched: 15. CDR3 in DNA: TGTGCCAACAGTCAAGACTGGACAGGGTCTTACGAGCAGTACTAC. Residues: CANSQDWTGSYEQYY.

The chain joins TRBV28 to TRBJ2-7, with D perhaps matching TRBD2 (5 bases). V lost 9 bases, J lost 3 bases, and 12 bases lay in between. The germline CDR1 and CDR2 sequences are MDHEN and SYDVKM. CDR3 length: 12 amino acids. CDR3 nucleotides: TGTGCCAGTAGCGACTCTATCTACGAGCAGTACTTC. This gives the protein CASSDSIYEQYF.

In regard to this clonotype: Since the CDR3 does not end with the conserved phenylalanine or tryptophan, this likely comes from a read error. CDR3 sequence reads: CGSSETFPGGAANTGELFL. The CDR3, as DNA: TGTGGCAGCAGTGAAACCTTTCCCGGGGGCGCCGCGAACACCGGGGAGCTGTTTCTT. The rearrangement uses TRBV6-1 and TRBJ2-2; D tentatively reads TRBD1 or TRBD2 (6 bases each). Germline V CDR1 and CDR2: MNHNS, SASEGT. This CDR3 spans 19 amino acids.